These 24 T cell receptor beta chains share one sample of origin, sequenced in a study of blood T cell repertoires in COVID-19. Libraries were prepared by immunoSEQ multiplex PCR; TCRdb keeps only in-frame clonotypes and omits some of them. The sample contains about 130,000 clones, almost 85% of which appear only once. Sequences were obtained from peripheral blood. Receptor source: a human donor in a cohort sampled during active COVID-19.

The chain couples TRBV19 to TRBJ2-3, with TRBD2 matching 12 bases. The germline V gene encodes CDR1 LNHDA and CDR2 SQIVND (reference sequence). V lost 5 bases to trimming and J lost 0 bases; unmatched junction nucleotides: 12. This CDR3 has 19 residues. CDR3 in DNA: TGTGCCAGTAGTCCTAGGTCTAGCGGGGGGGTTACTAGCACAGATACGCAGTATTTT. Protein sequence: CASSPRSSGGVTSTDTQYF.

V is TRBV10-3 and J is TRBJ2-3, with 14 bases fitting TRBD2. J lost 6 bases, V lost 5 bases, and 4 bases had no gene match. Germline loops: CDR1 ENHRY, CDR2 SYGVKD. CDR3 size: 15 residues. CDR3: CAISRTSGGRDTQYF. DNA for the CDR3: TGTGCCATCAGTCGGACTAGCGGGGGGCGTGATACGCAGTATTTT.

The CDR3, as DNA: TGCGCCAGCAGCCCCTTTAGCGGGGGGGCGGATGAGCAGTTCTTC. Translation gives CASSPFSGGADEQFF. The chain couples TRBV4-1 to TRBJ2-1, with TRBD2 matching 11 bases. This CDR3 has 15 amino acids. Germline CDR1 is MGHRA and CDR2 is YSYEKL. J was trimmed by 8 bases and V by 4 bases; bases with no gene match: 7.

The chain carries TRBV6-2 or TRBV6-3 and TRBJ2-3, with 14 bases aligning to TRBD2. CDR1 and CDR2 (germline): MNHEY, SVGEGT. The CDR3 spans 17 residues. Trimming cost V 5 bases and J 1 base; bases outside gene matches: 5. CDR3 bases: TGTGCCAGCAGTAGACTAGCGGGGGGGCGAGGCACAGATACGCAGTATTTT. This translates into CASSRLAGGRGTDTQYF.

The J gene is TRBJ2-1, the V gene TRBV28; the match to TRBD1 covers 7 bases. The CDR3 covers 12 residues. Trimming cost V 4 bases and J 13 bases; bases outside gene matches: 7. Looked up from germline, CDR1 is MDHEN and CDR2 is SYDVKM. CDR3 sequence (DNA): TGTGCCAGCAGTTCAGACAGGGCTTACCAGTTCTTC. This encodes CASSSDRAYQFF.

The chain recombines TRBV5-1 with TRBJ1-1, with a tentative D call TRBD1 (6 bases). Germline assignment: CDR1 SGHRS and CDR2 YFSETQ. V was pared by 3 bases and J by 6 bases, with 12 bases between. The length of the CDR3 is 13 residues. For the CDR3, the DNA is TGCGCCAGCAGCTCGGACAGAACTGCTGAAGCTTTCTTT. It is translated as CASSSDRTAEAFF.

The CDR3 bases are TGTGCCAGCTCCCCAGCTCCGGGACAGGGTAGTAATGAGCAGTTCTTC. As protein: CASSPAPGQGSNEQFF. J is TRBJ2-1 and V is TRBV18; 9 bases line up with TRBD1. The trim removed 6 bases at V and 7 bases at J, leaving 13 bases unmatched. The CDR3 extends over 16 amino acids. Germline CDR1 reads KGHSH; CDR2 reads LQKENI.

This chain uses TRBV3-1 (or the pseudogene TRBV3-2) with TRBJ2-3; 14 bases map to TRBD2. The CDR3 sequence is 16 residues long. In germline, CDR1 is LGHDT, CDR2 YNNKEL (reference sequence). Losses at the gene ends were 7 bases for V and 5 bases for J; bases not matched to a gene: 8. The CDR3 region has the DNA TGTGCCAGCAAAAGGACTAGCGGGGGGCAACAAGATACGCAGTATTTT. Translation gives CASKRTSGGQQDTQYF.

The rearrangement links TRBV29-1 to TRBJ1-1; the D gene is possibly TRBD1 (6 bases). CDR1 and CDR2 (germline): SQVTM, ANQGSEA. Trimming shortened V by 6 bases and J by 1 base, and 12 bases separated the two germline ends. The CDR3 sequence is 13 residues long. CDR3 nucleotide sequence: TGCAGCGTCCGAGGGGGAACGAACACTGAAGCTTTCTTT. Protein sequence: CSVRGGTNTEAFF.

This chain links TRBV5-1 with TRBJ2-5, with 8 bases lining up with TRBD2. Germline V lookup: CDR1 SGHRS, CDR2 YFSETQ. Trimming cost V 0 bases and J 4 bases; bases outside gene matches: 8. The CDR3 has 16 residues. The CDR3 loop reads CASSLGVAGSRETQYF. The CDR3 region has the DNA TGCGCCAGCAGCTTGGGGGTAGCGGGGTCGAGAGAGACCCAGTACTTC.

A few counts support this clone. The rearrangement links TRBV5-1 to TRBJ1-6, with 7 bases identical to TRBD1. The CDR3 covers 15 residues. Germline assignment: CDR1 SGHRS and CDR2 YFSETQ. Unmatched junction bases numbered 7, after V lost 3 bases and J lost 7 bases. The CDR3 DNA reads as TGCGCCAGCAGCTATGCAGGGGGTTTGAATTCACCCCTCCACTTT. The encoded protein is CASSYAGGLNSPLHF. The full variable domain, its missing parts supplied by reference TRBV5-1 and TRBJ1-6, is KAGVTQTPRYLIKTRGQQVTLSCSPISGHRSVSWYQQTPGQGLQFLFEYFSETQRNKGNFPGRFSGRQFSNSRSEMNVSTLELGDSALYLCASSYAGGLNSPLHFGNGTRLTVT.

The rearrangement links TRBV5-1 to TRBJ2-7, with 7 positions matching TRBD2. The ends lost 1 base at V and 5 bases at J; junction bases unmatched: 9. CDR1 is SGHRS, CDR2 YFSETQ, per germline. The CDR3 spans 15 residues. The CDR3: CASSLLGTTGDEQYF. The CDR3 DNA is TGCGCCAGCAGCTTGCTCGGGACTACCGGGGACGAGCAGTACTTC.

The rearrangement links TRBV5-1 to TRBJ1-1, with TRBD1 as a possible D gene (5 bases). The CDR3 is made up of 14 amino acids. Trimming took off 2 bases at V and 2 bases at J, with 10 bases between the two ends. Germline loops: CDR1 SGHRS, CDR2 YFSETQ. The chain's CDR3 is CASSFSQGNTEAFF. CDR3 DNA: TGCGCCAGCAGCTTTTCCCAGGGAAACACTGAAGCTTTCTTT.

The sample holds one count of this clone. The chain recombines TRBV6-1 with TRBJ2-3; 7 nucleotides align to TRBD2. There are 16 residues in the CDR3. V dropped 2 bases and J dropped 0; count of bases not matched to a gene: 5. CDR1 and CDR2 from the germline V gene are MNHNS and SASEGT. The CDR3 nucleotides are TGTGCCAGCAGTGAAAGACTAGCTGTTAGCACAGATACGCAGTATTTT. This gives the protein CASSERLAVSTDTQYF.

The chain uses TRBV20-1 and TRBJ1-6; D is unclear. V lost 3 bases to trimming and J lost 7 bases, with 10 bases between them. This CDR3 spans 13 amino acids. CDR1 is DFQATT, CDR2 SNEGSKA, per germline (reference sequence). The CDR3 bases are TGCAGTGCTAGTACCGGGGTGAATTCACCCCTCCACTTT. It specifies CSASTGVNSPLHF.

In this sample, this clone turned up a few times. The chain recombines TRBV29-1 with TRBJ1-1; possible D gene TRBD1, 5 bases. This CDR3 contains 10 residues. V was clipped by 4 bases and J by 8 bases, with 8 bases between them. CDR1 is SQVTM and CDR2 is ANQGSEA in the germline V gene. CDR3 nucleotides: TGCAGCGTTGTGCGGGGGGAAGCTTTCTTT. It yields the protein CSVVRGEAFF.

The V call is TRBV5-4, the J call TRBJ2-3; 9 bases are a match to TRBD2. The CDR3 consists of 12 residues. Trimming at V came to 0 bases and at J to 11 bases, leaving 1 base not matched to a gene. CDR1 SGHNT and CDR2 YYREEE come from the germline V gene (reference sequence). This CDR3 reads CASSLDSGGQYF. CDR3 nucleotides: TGTGCCAGCAGCTTGGATAGCGGGGGGCAGTATTTT. The full variable domain, completed using reference TRBV5-4 and TRBJ2-3, is ETGVTQSPTHLIKTRGQQVTLRCSSQSGHNTVSWYQQALGQGPQFIFQYYREEENGRGNFPPRFSGLQFPNYSSELNVNALELDDSALYLCASSLDSGGQYFGPGTRLTVL.

The chain couples TRBV3-1 (or the pseudogene TRBV3-2) to TRBJ2-2; maybe TRBD2 (7 bases). The ends were cut back, 2 bases at V and 4 bases at J, with 8 bases in the middle. The CDR3 covers 14 residues. CDR1 and CDR2 (germline): LGHDT, YNNKEL (reference sequence). CDR3 bases: TGTGCCAGCAGCCAAAGGGGGGGCACCGGGGAGCTGTTTTTT. It yields the protein CASSQRGGTGELFF.

The chain has TRBV5-4 and TRBJ2-3; 7 positions match TRBD1. With V trimmed by 0 bases and J by 4 bases, 8 bases remained unmatched. The germline gives CDR1 SGHNT, CDR2 YYREEE (reference sequence). The CDR3 spans 16 residues. CDR3 protein: CASSLGTGAGPDTQYF. As DNA, the CDR3 is TGTGCCAGCAGCTTGGGCACAGGGGCCGGACCAGATACGCAGTATTTT.

This clone came up once. This chain links TRBV11-3 with TRBJ2-2; D may be TRBD1 (6 bases). CDR1 is SGHNT, CDR2 YENEEA, per germline. The V end lost 1 base, the J end lost 1 base, and 10 bases lay between the germline ends. The CDR3 consists of 16 residues. The CDR3, as DNA: TGTGCCAGCAGCTTAGGGGGGACAAGGAACACCGGGGAGCTGTTTTTT. It codes for CASSLGGTRNTGELFF.

The CDR3 region is CASSRGEGQETQYF. DNA for the CDR3: TGCGCCAGCAGCCGAGGGGAGGGCCAAGAGACCCAGTACTTC. V is TRBV5-1 and J is TRBJ2-5; 7 bases are shared with TRBD2. The ends lost 4 bases at V and 1 base at J; junction bases unmatched: 4. CDR1 and CDR2 (germline): SGHRS, YFSETQ. CDR3 length: 14 residues.

V gene TRBV18 combines with J gene TRBJ1-1; 8 bases are shared with TRBD1. The CDR3 has 14 residues. Germline V gene sequence: CDR1 KGHSH, CDR2 LQKENI. Trimming took 5 bases from V and 5 from J; bases not matched to a gene: 7. The CDR3 bases are TGTGCCAGCTCATTCCACAGGGGGGATACTGAAGCTTTCTTT. Amino acids: CASSFHRGDTEAFF.

The gene calls are TRBV7-8 and TRBJ2-7; D remains ambiguous. This CDR3 contains 13 residues. The germline CDR1 and CDR2 sequences are SGHVS and FQNEAQ. V dropped 1 base and J dropped 3 bases, with 7 bases sitting between them. CDR3 residues: CASSLDGNYEQYF. In DNA, the CDR3 is TGTGCCAGCAGCTTAGACGGTAACTACGAGCAGTACTTC. Filled out from reference TRBV7-8 and TRBJ2-7, the complete variable domain reads GAGVSQSPRYKVAKRGQDVALRCDPISGHVSLFWYQQALGQGPEFLTYFQNEAQLDKSGLPSDRFFAERPEGSVSTLKIQRTQQEDSAVYLCASSLDGNYEQYFGPGTRLTVT.

This clone was seen just once. This CDR3 is CASSVGTSGGAWLGEQFF. CDR3 sequence (DNA): TGTGCCAGCAGCGTAGGGACTAGCGGGGGGGCCTGGTTAGGTGAGCAGTTCTTC. The chain joins TRBV9 to TRBJ2-1; 15 bases are shared with TRBD2. Germline V gene lookup returns CDR1 SGDLS and CDR2 YYNGEE. The V and J ends lost 0 bases and 9 bases, in that order; junction bases with no gene match: 10. The CDR3 consists of 18 residues.